This TCR beta chain was observed in a study of T cells in Graves' hyperthyroidism and ophthalmopathy (dated by TCRdb to about 2019). About the study as a whole: Peripheral blood samples were taken at initial diagnosis, before any treatment was given. TCR V-J signatures able to tell the groups apart were searched for in a discovery cohort of 90 to 100 patients, of whom around 43 had Graves' ophthalmopathy and roughly 58 had stable Graves' hyperthyroidism. Prospective prediction of ophthalmopathy was tested in an independent validation cohort of approximately 18 hyperthyroidism patients and roughly 16 patients who later progressed to ophthalmopathy. For training and testing, the 100 or so patients in the discovery cohort were randomly divided in a 7:3 ratio. Thyroid tissue and blood T-cell repertoires from six Graves' hyperthyroidism patients were also compared in the study. After blood sampling, hyperthyroidism patients were treated with methimazole at a starting dose of 30 mg daily, and ophthalmopathy patients were treated with high-dose intravenous methylprednisolone. TCR Vbeta CDR3 sequencing of approximately 140 peripheral blood samples (over 40 ophthalmopathy, some 75 hyperthyroidism and roughly 17 progressor patients) is reported in the paper. Findings and caveats that apply to the study as a whole: Blood samples also contained most of the expanded thyroid clonotypes (frequency above 0.001), which suggests that blood repertoires may reflect thyroid immune responses. Ophthalmopathy was separated from stable hyperthyroidism by a 13 V-J signature model, with around 90% sensitivity and 81% to 82% specificity obtained in cross-validation and 80%/75% obtained in testing. Sample size was not statistically predetermined, and blinding of investigators to group allocation was not performed. In validation, the model predicted progression to ophthalmopathy with over 60% sensitivity and around 72% specificity, a median of approximately 6.5 months before onset.

This clonotype was recorded at least ten times. Its antigen has not been determined. No base quality values were provided; no much bigger clone lies one nucleotide off. Stable Graves' hyperthyroidism was defined as no progression to ophthalmopathy during 18 months of follow-up. Hyperthyroidism patients were newly diagnosed, had a disease duration of under 2 months, and were aged 18 to 65 years. The study excluded patients with uncontrolled infections, other autoimmune diseases, pregnancy or lactation. Diagnoses were established on the basis of clinical symptoms, serum thyroxine and TRAb, thyroid ultrasound, and orbital computed tomography. PBMCs were isolated from about 9.1 ml of fresh peripheral blood by Ficoll-Paque density gradient centrifugation. Trizol reagent was used to extract total RNA, and RNA quality was then checked on an Agilent 2100 Bioanalyzer. Amplification of TCR beta CDR3 regions was carried out from RNA transcripts. The TCR CDR3 was subjected to a first round of RT-PCR using the HTBI primer set and the Qiagen OneStep RT-PCR kit. Libraries were constructed in a second round of multiplex PCR, after which size selection and purification were carried out. Sequencing of the libraries was done on an Illumina HiSeq2000 using paired-end 100 bp reads. As for the authors' bioinformatics: SOAPnuke was used to process the raw data, removing reads that contained adapters or uncalled bases, had a mean Phred below 15, or lacked an exact match to the constant primer or identifier. COPE v1.2.5 was used to merge the high-quality paired reads, and each unique nucleotide sequence was defined as a clonotype. MiTCR v1.1 was used to align clonotypes to the IMGT TRBV, TRBD and TRBJ reference segments. Analysis was restricted to V-J combinations with a frequency above 0.0001, which covered about 99% of repertoires. The TCS score was defined as the ratio of F50 (clonal expansion) to E x V (chaos), calculated using BLOSUM62-based TCRdist between CDR3 peptides within each V-J. Welch's t-statistics and random forest reduced some 510 V-J features to 13, which were used in a naive Bayes classifier (R e1071). TCRdb ran its own pipeline on the public reads, namely fastp trimming at Q25 and MiXCR clone calling, and kept in-frame beta chains. CDR3 protein sequences are deduplicated, and each keeps its most common genes and DNA. The V and J calls reflect TCRdb's pipeline rather than the authors' work. This sample lists fewer than 850,000 distinct CDR3 sequences; around a sixth were detected once. Around 16% of the sample is taken by the ten largest.

As encoded in the germline V gene, CDR1 is SGHAT while CDR2 is FQNNGV. From the cysteine through the phenylalanine, the CDR3 covers 11 amino acids. The DNA shown is the 33-base CDR3, in frame from base 1. Here V drops 3 bases and J drops 15 bases, and the junction holds 5 bases not matched to any gene. The receptor's source is a man between 50 and 59 years old with Graves' hyperthyroidism. The material sequenced was blood. The sequence links TRBV11-2 to TRBJ2-1; the central 7 bases match TRBD2. The nucleotides read TGTGCCAGCAGCTTGGCGCGGGAGTCGTTCTTC. Its coded protein is CASSLARESFF. When the CDR3 is completed using the reference TRBV11-2 and TRBJ2-1 genes on either side, the full variable domain is EAGVAQSPRYKIIEKRQSVAFWCNPISGHATLYWYQQILGQGPKLLIQFQNNGVVDDSQLPKDRFSAERLKGVDSTLKIQPAKLEDSAVYLCASSLARESFFGPGTRLTVL.